These T cell receptor beta chains were read from a single sample in a study of T cell responses to AZD1222 COVID-19 vaccine. Using immunoSEQ multiplex PCR, the repertoire was profiled, and TCRdb retains in-frame clones only, with some absent. In the table there are 98,000 or so clones, approximately 88% of which are singletons. The sample was peripheral blood, taken 28 days after the second AZD1222 dose. These receptors were obtained from an adult who received the AZD1222 COVID-19 vaccine. The CDR3 runs from the conserved cysteine through the conserved F or W. Fields, in order: clone size, V gene, J gene, D gene, CDR3 length, CDR3 DNA, CDR3 protein. D genes are given only for firm matches. Clone size is shown for a subset of rows, as once, few, many or a class of expanded clone.

NA	TRBV9	TRBJ2-7	NA	13	TGTGCCAGCAGCGTATCCTACAGGGAAGAGCAGTACTTC	CASSVSYREEQYF
NA	TRBV7-9	TRBJ2-3	TRBD1	16	TGTGCCAGCAGCTTAATAAGGACAGGGGACACAGATACGCAGTATTTT	CASSLIRTGDTDTQYF
NA	TRBV6-5	TRBJ1-2	NA	13	TGTGCCAGCAGTCCATCAGGGGACTATGGCTACACCTTC	CASSPSGDYGYTF
NA	TRBV6-5	TRBJ1-6	TRBD1	14	TGTGCCAGCAGGGGGACAGGGGGCTATTCACCCCTCCACTTT	CASRGTGGYSPLHF
NA	TRBV19	TRBJ1-2	NA	15	TGTGCCAGTAGTATAGAGGGTGCGGGCGCTTATGGCTACACCTTC	CASSIEGAGAYGYTF
NA	TRBV7-7	TRBJ1-6	TRBD1	17	TGTGCCAGCCGGGACAGACGAATCAGCTCCTATAATTCACCCCTCCACTTT	CASRDRRISSYNSPLHF
NA	TRBV29-1	TRBJ1-1	NA	13	TGCAGCGTTTCCGGACTCGCGAACACTGAAGCTTTCTTT	CSVSGLANTEAFF
NA	TRBV6-5	TRBJ1-4	TRBD1	14	TGTGCCAGCACCCGTACAGGGGGCAGCGAAAAACTGTTTTTT	CASTRTGGSEKLFF
NA	TRBV20-1	TRBJ2-1	NA	11	TGCAGTGCTAGAGATCGTGATGAGCAGTTCTTC	CSARDRDEQFF
NA	TRBV3-1/TRBV3-2	TRBJ1-1	NA	14	TGTGCCAGCAGCCCGTCGACCAGGAACACTGAAGCTTTCTTT	CASSPSTRNTEAFF
NA	TRBV28	TRBJ1-2	TRBD1	13	TGTGCCAGCAGTCAGACAGGGGAAGATGGCTACACCTTC	CASSQTGEDGYTF
NA	TRBV7-2	TRBJ1-2	NA	12	TGTGCCAGCAGCCTAGCCGGTACTGGCTACACCTTC	CASSLAGTGYTF
NA	TRBV7-2	TRBJ2-7	TRBD2	15	TGTGCCAGCAGCTTAGTTAGCGGGAGGGCCTACGAGCAGTACTTC	CASSLVSGRAYEQYF
NA	TRBV6-5	TRBJ1-2	TRBD1	16	TGTGCCAGCAGTTACTCCGGGCAGGGGGTTAACTATGGCTACACCTTC	CASSYSGQGVNYGYTF
few	TRBV7-9	TRBJ2-7	TRBD2	13	TGTGCCAGCACGTCAAGCGGGAGCGTCGAGCAGTACTTC	CASTSSGSVEQYF
NA	TRBV6-5	TRBJ1-2	NA	13	TGTGCCAGCATCTCCGAGGACCTCTATGGCTACACCTTC	CASISEDLYGYTF